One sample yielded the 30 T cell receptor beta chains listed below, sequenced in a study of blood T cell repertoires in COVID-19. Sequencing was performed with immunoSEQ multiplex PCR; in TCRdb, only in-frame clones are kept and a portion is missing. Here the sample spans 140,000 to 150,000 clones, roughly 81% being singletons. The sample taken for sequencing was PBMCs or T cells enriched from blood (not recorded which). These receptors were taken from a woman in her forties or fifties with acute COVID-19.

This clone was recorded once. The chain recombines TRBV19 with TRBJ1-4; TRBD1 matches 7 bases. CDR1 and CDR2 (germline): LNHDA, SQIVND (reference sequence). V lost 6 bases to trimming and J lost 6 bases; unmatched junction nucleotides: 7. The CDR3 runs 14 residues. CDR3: CASSVQGGHEKLFF. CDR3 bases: TGTGCCAGTAGCGTTCAGGGGGGACATGAAAAACTGTTTTTT.

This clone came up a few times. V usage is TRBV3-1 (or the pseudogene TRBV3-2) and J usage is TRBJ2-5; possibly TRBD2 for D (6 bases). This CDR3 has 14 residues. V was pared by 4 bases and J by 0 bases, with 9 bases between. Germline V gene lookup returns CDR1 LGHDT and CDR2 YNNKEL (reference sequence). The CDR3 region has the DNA TGTGCCAGCAGCCCTGGGGACTACCAAGAGACCCAGTACTTC. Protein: CASSPGDYQETQYF.

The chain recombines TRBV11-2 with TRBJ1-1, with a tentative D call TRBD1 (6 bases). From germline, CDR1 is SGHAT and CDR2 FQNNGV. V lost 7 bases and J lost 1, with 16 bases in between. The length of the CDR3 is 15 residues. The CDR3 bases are TGTGCCAGCACCTTTTCTTGGGGGCCGAACACTGAAGCTTTCTTT. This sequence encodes CASTFSWGPNTEAFF.

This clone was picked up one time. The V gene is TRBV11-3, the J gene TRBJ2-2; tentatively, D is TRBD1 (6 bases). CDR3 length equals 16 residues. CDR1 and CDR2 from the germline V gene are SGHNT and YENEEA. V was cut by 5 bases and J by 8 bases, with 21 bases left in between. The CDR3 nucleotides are TGTGCCAGCAGCCTTAACAGGGTTTATTATATTGGGGAGCTGTTTTTT. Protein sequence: CASSLNRVYYIGELFF.

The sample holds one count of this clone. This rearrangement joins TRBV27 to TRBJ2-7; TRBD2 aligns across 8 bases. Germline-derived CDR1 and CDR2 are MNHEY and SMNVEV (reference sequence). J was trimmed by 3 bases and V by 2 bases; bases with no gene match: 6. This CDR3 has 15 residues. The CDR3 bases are TGTGCCAGCAGTTTAGGTCCCAGCGGGAGCTACGAGCAGTACTTC. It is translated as CASSLGPSGSYEQYF.

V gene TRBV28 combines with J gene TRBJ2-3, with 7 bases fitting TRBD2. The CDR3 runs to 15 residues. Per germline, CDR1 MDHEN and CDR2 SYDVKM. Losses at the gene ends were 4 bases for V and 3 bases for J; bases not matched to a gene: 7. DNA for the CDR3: TGTGCCAGCAGTTGGTCGGGGGGTGGGACAGATACGCAGTATTTT. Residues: CASSWSGGGTDTQYF.

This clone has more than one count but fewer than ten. For the CDR3, the DNA is TGTGCCAGCAGTCGATTACAGTACGCTAATGAAAAACTGTTTTTT. It yields the protein CASSRLQYANEKLFF. The chain couples TRBV27 to TRBJ1-4; D is uncertain. This CDR3 spans 15 amino acids. V gave up 5 bases and J gave up 3 bases, with 13 bases separating them. Germline CDR1 MNHEY, CDR2 SMNVEV (reference sequence).

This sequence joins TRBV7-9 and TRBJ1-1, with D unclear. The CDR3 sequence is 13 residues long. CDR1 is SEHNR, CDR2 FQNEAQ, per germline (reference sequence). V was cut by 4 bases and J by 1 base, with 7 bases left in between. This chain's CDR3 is CASSYAGNTEAFF. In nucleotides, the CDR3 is TGTGCCAGCAGCTACGCAGGGAACACTGAAGCTTTCTTT.

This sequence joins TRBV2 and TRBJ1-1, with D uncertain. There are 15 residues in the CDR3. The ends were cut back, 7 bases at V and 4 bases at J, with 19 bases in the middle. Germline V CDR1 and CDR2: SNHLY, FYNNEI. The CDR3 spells CASKRAETSGTEAFF. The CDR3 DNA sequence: TGTGCCAGCAAGCGAGCTGAGACGTCCGGCACTGAAGCTTTCTTT.

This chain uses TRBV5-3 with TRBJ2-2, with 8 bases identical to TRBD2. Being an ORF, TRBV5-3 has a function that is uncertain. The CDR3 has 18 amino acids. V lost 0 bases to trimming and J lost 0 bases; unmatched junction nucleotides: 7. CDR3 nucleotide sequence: TGTGCCAGAAGCTTGGCAGGAGCGGGAGCCTCGAACACCGGGGAGCTGTTTTTT. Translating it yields CARSLAGAGASNTGELFF.

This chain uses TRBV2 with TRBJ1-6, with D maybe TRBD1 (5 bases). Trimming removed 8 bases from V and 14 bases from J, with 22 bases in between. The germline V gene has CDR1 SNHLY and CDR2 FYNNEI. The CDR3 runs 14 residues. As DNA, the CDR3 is TGTGCCAGCTGGGTTGGACGCCAAGGGGTCACCCTCCACTTT. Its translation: CASWVGRQGVTLHF.

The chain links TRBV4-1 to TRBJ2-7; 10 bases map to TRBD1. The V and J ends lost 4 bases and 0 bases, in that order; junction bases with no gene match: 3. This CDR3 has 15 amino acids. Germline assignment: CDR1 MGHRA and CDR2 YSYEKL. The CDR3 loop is CASSPDRGRSYEQYF. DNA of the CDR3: TGCGCCAGCAGCCCAGACAGGGGGCGCTCCTACGAGCAGTACTTC.

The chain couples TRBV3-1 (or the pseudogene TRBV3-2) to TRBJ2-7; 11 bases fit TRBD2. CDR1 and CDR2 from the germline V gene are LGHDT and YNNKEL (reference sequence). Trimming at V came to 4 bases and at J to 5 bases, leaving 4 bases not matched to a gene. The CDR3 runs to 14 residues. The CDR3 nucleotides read TGTGCCAGCAGCCCGGCTAGCGGGAGGCACGAGCAGTACTTC. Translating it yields CASSPASGRHEQYF.

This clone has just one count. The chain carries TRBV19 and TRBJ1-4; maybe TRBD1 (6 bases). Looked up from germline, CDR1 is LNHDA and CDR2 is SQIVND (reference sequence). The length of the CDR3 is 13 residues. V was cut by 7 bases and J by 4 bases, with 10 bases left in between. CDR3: CASMRTVNEKLFF. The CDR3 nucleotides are TGTGCCAGTATGAGGACAGTTAATGAAAAACTGTTTTTT.

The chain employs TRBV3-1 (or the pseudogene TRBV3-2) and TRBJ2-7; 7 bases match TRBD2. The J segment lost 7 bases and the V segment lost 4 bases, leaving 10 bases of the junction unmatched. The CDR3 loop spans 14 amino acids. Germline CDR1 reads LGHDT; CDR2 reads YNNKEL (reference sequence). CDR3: CASSPPLRAGEQYF. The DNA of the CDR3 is TGTGCCAGCAGCCCCCCACTACGAGCGGGGGAGCAGTACTTC.

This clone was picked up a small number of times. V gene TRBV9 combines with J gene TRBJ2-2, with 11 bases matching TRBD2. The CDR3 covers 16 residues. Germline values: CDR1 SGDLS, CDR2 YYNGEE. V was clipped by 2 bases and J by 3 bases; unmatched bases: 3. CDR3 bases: TGTGCCAGCAGCGTTAGCGGGAGGGCCTACACCGGGGAGCTGTTTTTT. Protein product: CASSVSGRAYTGELFF.

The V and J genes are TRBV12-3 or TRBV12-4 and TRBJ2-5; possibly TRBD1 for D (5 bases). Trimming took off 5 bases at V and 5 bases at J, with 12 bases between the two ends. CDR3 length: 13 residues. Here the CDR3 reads CASSTQGGETQYF. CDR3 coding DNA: TGTGCCAGCAGTACTCAGGGTGGGGAGACCCAGTACTTC.

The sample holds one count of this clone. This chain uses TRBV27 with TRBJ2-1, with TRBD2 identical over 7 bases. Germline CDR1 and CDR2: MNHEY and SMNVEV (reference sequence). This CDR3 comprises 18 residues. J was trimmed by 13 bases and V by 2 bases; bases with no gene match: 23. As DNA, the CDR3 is TGTGCCAGCAGTTTAATAGCGAGTTCGGCTAGCGGCACCATGGGCCAGTTCTTC. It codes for CASSLIASSASGTMGQFF.

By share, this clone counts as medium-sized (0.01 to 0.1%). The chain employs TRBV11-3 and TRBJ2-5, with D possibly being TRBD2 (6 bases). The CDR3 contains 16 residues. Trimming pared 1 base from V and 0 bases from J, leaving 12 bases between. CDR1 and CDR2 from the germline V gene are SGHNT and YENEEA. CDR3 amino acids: CASSLGREKYQETQYF. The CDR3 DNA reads TGTGCCAGCAGCTTAGGGCGGGAAAAGTACCAAGAGACCCAGTACTTC.

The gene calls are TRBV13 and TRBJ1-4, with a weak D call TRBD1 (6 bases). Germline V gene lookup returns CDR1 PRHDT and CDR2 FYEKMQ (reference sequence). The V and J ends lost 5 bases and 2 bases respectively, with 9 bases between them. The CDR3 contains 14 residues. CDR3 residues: CASSQGSTNEKLFF. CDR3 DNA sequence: TGTGCCAGCAGCCAGGGGTCGACTAATGAAAAACTGTTTTTT.

As DNA, the CDR3 is TGTGCCAGCAGAGGGACAGGGACATTTTCGACCTTC. This gives the protein CASRGTGTFSTF. The chain has TRBV11-3 and TRBJ1-2; 9 bases align to TRBD1. V lost 6 bases, J lost 14 bases, and 10 bases stayed unmatched. The CDR3 extends over 12 amino acids. CDR1 SGHNT and CDR2 YENEEA come from the germline V gene.

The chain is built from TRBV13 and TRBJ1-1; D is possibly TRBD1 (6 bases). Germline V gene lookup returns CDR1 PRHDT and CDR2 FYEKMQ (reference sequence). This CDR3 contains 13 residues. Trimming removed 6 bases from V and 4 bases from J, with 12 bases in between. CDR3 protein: CASRPRGGTEAFF. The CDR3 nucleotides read TGTGCCAGCAGACCCAGGGGTGGCACTGAAGCTTTCTTT.

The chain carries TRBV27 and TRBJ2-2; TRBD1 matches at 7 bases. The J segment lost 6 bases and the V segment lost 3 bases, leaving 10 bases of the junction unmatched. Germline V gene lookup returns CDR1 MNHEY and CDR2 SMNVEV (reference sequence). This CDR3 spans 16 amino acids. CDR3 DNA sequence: TGTGCCAGCAGTTTGTCCGGGACAGCAAGACCCGGGGAGCTGTTTTTT. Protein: CASSLSGTARPGELFF.

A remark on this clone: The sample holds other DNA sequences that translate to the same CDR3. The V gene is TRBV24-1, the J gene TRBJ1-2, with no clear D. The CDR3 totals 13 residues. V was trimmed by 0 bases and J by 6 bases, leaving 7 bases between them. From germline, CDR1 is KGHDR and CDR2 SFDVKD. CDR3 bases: TGTGCCACCAGTGATTTGACAGCCAATGGCTACACCTTC. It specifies CATSDLTANGYTF.

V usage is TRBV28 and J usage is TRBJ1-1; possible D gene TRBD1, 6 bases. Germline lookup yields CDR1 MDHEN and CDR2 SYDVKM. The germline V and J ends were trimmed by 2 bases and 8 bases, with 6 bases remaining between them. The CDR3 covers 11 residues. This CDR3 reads CASSLTGEAFF. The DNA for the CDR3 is TGTGCCAGCAGTTTAACAGGGGAAGCTTTCTTT.

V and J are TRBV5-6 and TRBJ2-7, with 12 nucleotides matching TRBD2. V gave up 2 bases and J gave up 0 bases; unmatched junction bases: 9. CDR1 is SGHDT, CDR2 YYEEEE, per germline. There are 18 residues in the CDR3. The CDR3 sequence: CASSFWTSGILSSYEQYF. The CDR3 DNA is TGTGCCAGCAGCTTCTGGACTAGCGGGATCCTTAGCTCCTACGAGCAGTACTTC.

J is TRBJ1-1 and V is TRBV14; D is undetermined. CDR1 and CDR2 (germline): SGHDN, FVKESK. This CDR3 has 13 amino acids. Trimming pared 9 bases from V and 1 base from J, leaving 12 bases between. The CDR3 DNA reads TGTGCCAGTAACACTAACTGGAACACTGAAGCTTTCTTT. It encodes CASNTNWNTEAFF.

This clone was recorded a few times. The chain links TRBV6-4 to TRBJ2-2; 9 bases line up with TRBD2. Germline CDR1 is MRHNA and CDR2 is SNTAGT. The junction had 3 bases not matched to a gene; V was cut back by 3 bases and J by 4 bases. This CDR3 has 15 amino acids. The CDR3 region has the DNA TGTGCCAGCAGTGAAGTTAGCGGGAGCACCGGGGAGCTGTTTTTT. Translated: CASSEVSGSTGELFF.

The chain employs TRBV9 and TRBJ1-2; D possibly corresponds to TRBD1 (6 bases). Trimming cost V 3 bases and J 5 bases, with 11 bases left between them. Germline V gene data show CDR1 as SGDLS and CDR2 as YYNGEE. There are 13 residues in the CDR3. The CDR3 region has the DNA TGTGCCAGCAGCGCCGGACAGAGTTATGGCTACACCTTC. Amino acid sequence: CASSAGQSYGYTF.

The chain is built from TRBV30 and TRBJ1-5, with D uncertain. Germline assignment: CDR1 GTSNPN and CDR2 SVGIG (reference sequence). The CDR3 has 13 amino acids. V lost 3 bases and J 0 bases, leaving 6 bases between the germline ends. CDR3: CAWSYDSNQPQHF. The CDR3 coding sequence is TGTGCCTGGAGCTATGATAGCAATCAGCCCCAGCATTTT.